The entry below describes one T cell receptor beta chain. V was shortened by 0 bases and J by 11 bases, with 17 bases between the two germline ends. CDR3 length: 15 amino acids. The germline CDR1 and CDR2 sequences are SGHTS and YDEGEE. The data were produced by immunoSEQ multiplex PCR, yet TCRdb's version contains in-frame clones alone and is incomplete. In the table there are 30,000 to 40,000 clones, under 95% of which are singletons. The data belong to a study of T cell changes during pregnancy in multiple sclerosis. The origin of this receptor is a female donor in good health, enrolled as a control in a pregnancy study. Sequencing used CD4+ T cells from peripheral blood mononuclear cells, obtained in the second trimester of pregnancy. V and J are TRBV5-8 and TRBJ1-4, with D perhaps matching TRBD1 (5 bases). The CDR3 bases are TGTGCCAGCAGCTTGGGTCCCGGGACTGGGGAGAAACTGTTTTTT. Translation gives CASSLGPGTGEKLFF.